This T cell receptor (beta chain) was retrieved from a study of tumor and adjacent non-tumor tissue in lung cancer (dated by TCRdb to the late 2010s). Regarding the complete study: The cohort included some 11 adenocarcinoma, 2 squamous cell carcinoma and 1 small cell lung cancer patients. Ages among the 15 or so patients ranged from about 30 to 85 years, there were around ten men and 5 women, and disease was at TNM stage I to III. Sequencing produced about 130,000,000 productive TCRbeta reads in total, an average of about 4.5 million reads per sample. The study compared bulk TCRbeta repertoires between lung tumor tissue and matched distant non-tumor lung tissue from fewer than 19 lung cancer patients. A few dozen paired specimens, one tumor and one normal lung sample per patient, were profiled by TCRbeta CDR3 sequencing.

Taken from the germline V gene, the CDR1 and CDR2 loops are MNHEY and SVGAGI. CDR3 length: 16 amino acids, cysteine to phenylalanine. CDR3 DNA only is kept here, 48 bases in frame from base 1. RNA was isolated from bulk unsorted tissue, and RNA quality was assessed with a NanoDrop ND-1000 and an Agilent 2100. All donors had newly diagnosed lung cancer, had not received prior chemotherapy, and were admitted for thoracic surgery in China between August and November 2014. Patients who had received previous radiotherapy or chemotherapy, or who had another concurrent cancer, were excluded from the study. Surgical tissue pieces of about 1-2 cm3 were preserved in RNAlater solution and were kept at -80 degrees C until use. Regarding this clonotype: Its binding antigen is unknown. Base qualities are not provided; no much larger clone lies one nucleotide away.

The library was made by multiplex PCR. TCRdb names Illumina HiSeq 2500 as the instrument used. TCRbeta libraries were constructed through three rounds of nested PCR with primers (Table S4) according to protocols adapted from ARM-PCR. PCR products of 200-500 bp were gel-excised and purified with the QIAquick gel extraction kit before sequencing. Per the source publication's procedure: Trimmomatic was used to clean the reads, FLASH merged the cleaned reads into complete CDR3 sequences, and MiTCR assigned the sequences to V(D)J germline segments. Clonal diversity was calculated as the inverse Simpson's index using VDJtools. In-frame sequences without a premature stop codon were defined as productive reads. The raw public reads went through TCRdb reprocessing: fastp at Q25, MiXCR clone calling, in-frame beta chains kept. Each CDR3 protein gets just one entry, which takes the most common genes and DNA from the rows behind it. What appears here as the V and J calls and clone size reflects TCRdb's work, not the paper's. Within this sample are 76,000 or so distinct CDR3 sequences, with around 70% of them counted one time only. Roughly 12% of the sample is taken by the ten largest.

The full study reports these points: TCR diversity was significantly higher in younger patients, and higher tumor TCR diversity was associated with shorter overall and disease-free survival. Peripheral blood was not sequenced, so blood TCRbeta repertoires in these lung cancer patients were not examined. The methods do not name the sequencing platform or mention unique molecular identifiers. The top 100 clones made up a significantly larger cumulative share of the repertoire in normal lung than in tumor tissue. The cohort had only about 15 patients, and the authors noted that larger samples and more detailed clinical data are needed. Significantly higher TCR diversity (inverse Simpson) was observed in tumor tissue than in normal lung tissue (approximately 430 vs 150, P = 0.0075, Mann-Whitney U test).

Sequenced sample: lung tumor tissue. The TCR originated in a woman aged 70-85 years with non-small cell lung cancer. The chain is made from TRBV6-5 and TRBJ1-2; TRBD1 lines up with 7 middle nucleotides. CDR3 loop: CVNRRDSPTGSYGYTF. Here is the DNA: TGTGTCAACAGACGCGACAGCCCGACAGGGTCCTATGGCTACACCTTC.